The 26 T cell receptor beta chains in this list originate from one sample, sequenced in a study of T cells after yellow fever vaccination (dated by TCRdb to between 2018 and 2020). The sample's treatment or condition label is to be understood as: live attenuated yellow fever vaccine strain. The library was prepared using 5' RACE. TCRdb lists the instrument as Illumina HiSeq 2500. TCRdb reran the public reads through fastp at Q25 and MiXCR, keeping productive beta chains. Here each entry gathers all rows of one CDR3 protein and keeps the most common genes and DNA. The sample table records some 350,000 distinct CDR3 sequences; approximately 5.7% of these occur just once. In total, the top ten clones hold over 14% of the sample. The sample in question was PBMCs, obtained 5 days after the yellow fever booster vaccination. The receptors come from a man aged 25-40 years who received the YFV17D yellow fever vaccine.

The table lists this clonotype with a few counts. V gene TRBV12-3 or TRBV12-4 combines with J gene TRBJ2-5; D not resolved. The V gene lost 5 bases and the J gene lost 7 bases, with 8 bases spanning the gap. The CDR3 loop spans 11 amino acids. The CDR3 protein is CASSPSMTQYF. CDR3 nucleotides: TGTGCCAGCAGTCCGAGTATGACCCAGTACTTC.

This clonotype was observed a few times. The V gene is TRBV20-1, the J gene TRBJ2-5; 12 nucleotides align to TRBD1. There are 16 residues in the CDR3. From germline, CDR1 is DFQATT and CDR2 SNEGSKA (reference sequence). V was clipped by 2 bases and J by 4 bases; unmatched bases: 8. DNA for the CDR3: TGCAGTGCTAGAAAGCCGGGACAGGGGGCTCGAGAGACCCAGTACTTC. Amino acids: CSARKPGQGARETQYF.

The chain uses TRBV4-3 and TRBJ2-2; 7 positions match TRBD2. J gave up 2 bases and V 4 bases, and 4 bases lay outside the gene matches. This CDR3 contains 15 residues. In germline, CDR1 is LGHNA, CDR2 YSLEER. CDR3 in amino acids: CASSPGGINTGELFF. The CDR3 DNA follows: TGCGCCAGCAGCCCCGGGGGGATCAACACCGGGGAGCTGTTTTTT.

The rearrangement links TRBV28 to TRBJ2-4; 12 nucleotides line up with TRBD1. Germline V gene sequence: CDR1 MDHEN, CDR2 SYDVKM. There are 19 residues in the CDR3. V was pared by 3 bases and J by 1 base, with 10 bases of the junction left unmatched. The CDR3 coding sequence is TGTGCCAGCAGTTTCAGTGGGACAGGGGGCCGATTCGCCAAAAACATTCAGTACTTC. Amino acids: CASSFSGTGGRFAKNIQYF. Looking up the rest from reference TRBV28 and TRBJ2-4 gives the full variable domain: DVKVTQSSRYLVKRTGEKVFLECVQDMDHENMFWYRQDPGLGLRLIYFSYDVKMKEKGDIPEGYSVSREKKERFSLILESASTNQTSMYLCASSFSGTGGRFAKNIQYFGAGTRLSVL.

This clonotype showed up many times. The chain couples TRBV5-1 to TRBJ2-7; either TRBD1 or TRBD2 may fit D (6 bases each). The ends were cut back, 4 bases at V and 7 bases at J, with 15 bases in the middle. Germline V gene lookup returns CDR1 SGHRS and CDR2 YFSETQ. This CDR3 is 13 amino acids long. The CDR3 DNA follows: TGCGCCAGCAGCGGCGGGACACCAGAGGAGCAGTACTTC. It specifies CASSGGTPEEQYF.

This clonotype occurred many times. CDR3 sequence: CASILAGRPNEQFF. CDR3 nucleotides: TGTGCCAGCATTCTAGCGGGAAGACCTAATGAGCAGTTCTTC. The V and J genes are TRBV12-3 or TRBV12-4 and TRBJ2-1, with 9 bases that match TRBD2. V shed 7 bases, J shed 7 bases, and the junction held 8 bases outside the gene matches. The CDR3 is 14 amino acids.

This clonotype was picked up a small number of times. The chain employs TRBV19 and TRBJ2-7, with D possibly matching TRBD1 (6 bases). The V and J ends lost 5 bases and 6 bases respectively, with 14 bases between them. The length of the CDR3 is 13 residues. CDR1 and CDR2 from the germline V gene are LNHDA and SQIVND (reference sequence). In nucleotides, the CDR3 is TGTGCCAGTAGTTCGGACAGATGGGGCGAGCAGTACTTC. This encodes CASSSDRWGEQYF.

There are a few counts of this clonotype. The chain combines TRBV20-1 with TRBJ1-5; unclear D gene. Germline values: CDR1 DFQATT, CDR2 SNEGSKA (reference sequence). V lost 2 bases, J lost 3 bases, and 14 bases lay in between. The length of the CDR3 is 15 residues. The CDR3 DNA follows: TGCAGTGCTAGAAGGATTGGTCAGGTCAATCAGCCCCAGCATTTT. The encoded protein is CSARRIGQVNQPQHF.

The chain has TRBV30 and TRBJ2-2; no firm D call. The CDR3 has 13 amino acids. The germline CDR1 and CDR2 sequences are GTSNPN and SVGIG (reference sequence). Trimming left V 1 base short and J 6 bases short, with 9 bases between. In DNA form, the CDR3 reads TGTGCCTGGAGTGCCCTGGGCCCCGGGGAGCTGTTTTTT. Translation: CAWSALGPGELFF.

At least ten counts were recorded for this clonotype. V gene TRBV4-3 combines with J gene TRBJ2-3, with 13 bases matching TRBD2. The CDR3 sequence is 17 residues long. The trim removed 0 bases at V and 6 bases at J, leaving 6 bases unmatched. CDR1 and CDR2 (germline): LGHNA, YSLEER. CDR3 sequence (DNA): TGCGCCAGCAGCCAAGATAGGGGACTAGCGGGATCGGATACGCAGTATTTT. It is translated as CASSQDRGLAGSDTQYF.

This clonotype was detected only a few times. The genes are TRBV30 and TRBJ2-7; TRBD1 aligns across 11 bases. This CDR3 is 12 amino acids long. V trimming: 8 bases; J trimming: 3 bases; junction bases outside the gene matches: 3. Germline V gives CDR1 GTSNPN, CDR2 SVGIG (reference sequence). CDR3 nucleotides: TGTGCCGTGGGGACAGGGGGCTACGAGCAGTACTTC. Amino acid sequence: CAVGTGGYEQYF. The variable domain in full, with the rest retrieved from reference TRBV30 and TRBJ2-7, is SQTIHQWPATLVQPVGSPLSLECTVEGTSNPNLYWYRQAAGRGLQLLFYSVGIGQISSEVPQNLSASRPQDRQFILSSKKLLLSDSGFYLCAVGTGGYEQYFGPGTRLTVT.

CDR3 DNA sequence: TGTGCCATCAGTGGACGGGCGGGAGAAGGCGAGCAGTACTTC. Encoded protein: CAISGRAGEGEQYF. The genes are TRBV10-3 and TRBJ2-7, with 7 positions matching TRBD2. Germline CDR1 is ENHRY and CDR2 is SYGVKD. This CDR3 is built from 14 residues. Trimming at V came to 4 bases and at J to 6 bases, leaving 9 bases not matched to a gene.

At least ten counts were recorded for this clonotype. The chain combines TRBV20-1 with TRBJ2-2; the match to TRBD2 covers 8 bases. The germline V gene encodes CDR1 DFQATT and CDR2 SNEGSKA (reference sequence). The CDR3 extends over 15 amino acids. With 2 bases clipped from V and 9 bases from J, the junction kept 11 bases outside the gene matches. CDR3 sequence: CSARPPPGGPRELFF. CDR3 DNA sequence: TGCAGTGCTAGACCCCCCCCGGGAGGGCCAAGGGAGCTGTTTTTT.

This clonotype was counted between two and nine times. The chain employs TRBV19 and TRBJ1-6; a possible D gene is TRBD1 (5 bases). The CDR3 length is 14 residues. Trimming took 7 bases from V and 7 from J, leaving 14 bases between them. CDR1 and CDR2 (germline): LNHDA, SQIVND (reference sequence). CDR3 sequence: CASMLGGVNSPLHF. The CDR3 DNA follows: TGTGCCAGTATGTTGGGGGGAGTAAATTCACCCCTCCACTTT.

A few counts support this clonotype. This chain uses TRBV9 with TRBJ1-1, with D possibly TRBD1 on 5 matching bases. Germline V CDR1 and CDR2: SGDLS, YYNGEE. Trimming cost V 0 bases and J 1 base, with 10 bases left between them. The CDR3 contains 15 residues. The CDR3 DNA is TGTGCCAGCAGCGTAGACCCAGGGACGAACACTGAAGCTTTCTTT. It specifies CASSVDPGTNTEAFF.

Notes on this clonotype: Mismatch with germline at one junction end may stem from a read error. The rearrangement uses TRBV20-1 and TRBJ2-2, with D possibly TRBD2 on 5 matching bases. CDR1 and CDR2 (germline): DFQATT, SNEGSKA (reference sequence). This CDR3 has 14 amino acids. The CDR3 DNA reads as TGCAGTGCTCCACCAGATGAAGGCACCGGGGAGCTGATTTTT. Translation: CSAPPDEGTGELIF.

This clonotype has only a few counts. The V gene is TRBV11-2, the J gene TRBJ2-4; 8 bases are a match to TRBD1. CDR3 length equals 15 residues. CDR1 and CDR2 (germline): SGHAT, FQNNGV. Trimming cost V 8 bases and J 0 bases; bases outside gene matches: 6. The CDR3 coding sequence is TGTGCCAGCGGGCGACAGGGGTTAGCCAAAAACATTCAGTACTTC. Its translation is CASGRQGLAKNIQYF.

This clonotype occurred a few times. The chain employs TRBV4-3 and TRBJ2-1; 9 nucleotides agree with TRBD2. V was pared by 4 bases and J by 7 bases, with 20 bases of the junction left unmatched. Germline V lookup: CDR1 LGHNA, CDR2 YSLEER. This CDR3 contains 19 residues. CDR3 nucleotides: TGCGCCAGCAGCCCAGAGCTGTGGCGGGAGGGCCTTAGGTTGAATGAGCAGTTCTTC. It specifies CASSPELWREGLRLNEQFF.

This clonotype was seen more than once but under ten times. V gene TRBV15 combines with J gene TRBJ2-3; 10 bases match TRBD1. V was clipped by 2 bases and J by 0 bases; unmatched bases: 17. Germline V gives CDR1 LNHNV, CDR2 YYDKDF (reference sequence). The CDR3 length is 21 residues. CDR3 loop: CATSRTWTGGPSSPSTDTQYF. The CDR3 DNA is TGTGCCACCAGCAGAACCTGGACAGGGGGGCCTAGCAGCCCTAGCACAGATACGCAGTATTTT.

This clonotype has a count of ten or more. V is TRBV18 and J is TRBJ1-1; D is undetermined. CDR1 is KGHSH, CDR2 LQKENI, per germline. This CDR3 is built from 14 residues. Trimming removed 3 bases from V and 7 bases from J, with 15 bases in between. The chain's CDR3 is CASSPSGIPLEAFF. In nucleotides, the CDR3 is TGTGCCAGCTCACCTTCCGGCATACCGCTTGAAGCTTTCTTT.

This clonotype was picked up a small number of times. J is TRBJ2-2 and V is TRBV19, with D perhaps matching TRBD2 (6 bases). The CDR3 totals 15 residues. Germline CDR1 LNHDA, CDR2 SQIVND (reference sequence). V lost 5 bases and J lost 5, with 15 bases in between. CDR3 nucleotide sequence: TGTGCCAGTAGTCCGGGGCCCGGGGGAACCGGGGAGCTGTTTTTT. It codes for CASSPGPGGTGELFF.

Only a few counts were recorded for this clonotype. The CDR3: CASSPDSLLTEAFF. The CDR3 DNA is TGTGCCAGCAGCCCGGACAGTCTGCTCACTGAAGCTTTCTTT. V and J are TRBV7-9 and TRBJ1-1; a weak D match, TRBD1 (6 bases). Per germline, CDR1 SEHNR and CDR2 FQNEAQ (reference sequence). Trimming took 5 bases from V and 4 from J, leaving 14 bases between them. This CDR3 has 14 amino acids.

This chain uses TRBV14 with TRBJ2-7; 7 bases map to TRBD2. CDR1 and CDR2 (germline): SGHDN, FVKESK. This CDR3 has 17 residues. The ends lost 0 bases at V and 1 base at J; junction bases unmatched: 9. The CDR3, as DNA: TGTGCCAGCAGCCAAGATCTTCAGCGGGGAGATTCCTACGAGCAGTACTTC. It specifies CASSQDLQRGDSYEQYF.

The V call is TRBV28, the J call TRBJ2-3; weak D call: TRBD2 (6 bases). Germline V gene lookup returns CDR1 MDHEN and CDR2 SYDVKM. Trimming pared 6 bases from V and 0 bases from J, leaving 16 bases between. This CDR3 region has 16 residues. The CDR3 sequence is CASSPTLAVSTDTQYF. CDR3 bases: TGTGCCAGCAGCCCTACATTAGCGGTTAGCACAGATACGCAGTATTTT.

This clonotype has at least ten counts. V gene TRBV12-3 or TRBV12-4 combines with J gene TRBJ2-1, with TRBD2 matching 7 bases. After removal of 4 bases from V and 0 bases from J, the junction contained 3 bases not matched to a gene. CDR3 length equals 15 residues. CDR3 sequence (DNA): TGTGCCAGCAGTTCTAGCGGAGGCTCCTACAATGAGCAGTTCTTC. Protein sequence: CASSSSGGSYNEQFF.

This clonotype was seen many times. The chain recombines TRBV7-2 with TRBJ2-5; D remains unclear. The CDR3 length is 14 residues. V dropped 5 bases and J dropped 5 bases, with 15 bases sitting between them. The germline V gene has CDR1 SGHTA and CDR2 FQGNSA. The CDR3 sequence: CASSIDPPPETQYF. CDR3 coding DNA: TGTGCCAGCAGCATAGATCCGCCCCCGGAGACCCAGTACTTC.